The 3 T cell receptor beta chains below were found in one sample sequenced in a study of blood T cell repertoires in COVID-19. Sequencing used immunoSEQ multiplex PCR; TCRdb keeps in-frame clones, though not all of them. The sample has 100,000 to 150,000 clones, roughly 90% seen once; the top ten hold about 7.7%. The material sequenced was peripheral blood. The receptor source for this set is a human donor in a cohort sampled during active COVID-19.

The chain couples TRBV5-5 to TRBJ2-1; possibly TRBD2 for D (5 bases). Trimming pared 5 bases from V and 5 bases from J, leaving 11 bases between. Per the germline V gene, CDR1 is SGHKS and CDR2 is YYEKEE (reference sequence). CDR3 length equals 13 residues. CDR3 sequence: CASRPLDHNEQFF. The CDR3 DNA is TGTGCCAGCAGACCACTAGATCACAATGAGCAGTTCTTC.

This clone turned up a few times. The rearrangement uses TRBV5-1 and TRBJ2-7, with D maybe TRBD2 (5 bases). This CDR3 region has 13 residues. Germline CDR1 and CDR2: SGHRS and YFSETQ. The V end lost 4 bases, the J end lost 4 bases, and 12 bases lay between the germline ends. Here the CDR3 reads CASSGGLGYEQYF. The DNA for the CDR3 is TGCGCCAGCAGCGGCGGGCTCGGGTACGAGCAGTACTTC.

This rearrangement joins TRBV27 to TRBJ2-7, with D possibly TRBD1 on 6 matching bases. Trimming shortened V by 5 bases and J by 2 bases, and 22 bases separated the two germline ends. Germline V gene lookup returns CDR1 MNHEY and CDR2 SMNVEV (reference sequence). This CDR3 contains 17 residues. CDR3 in DNA: TGTGCCAGCAGTCCAACGATATTACCGGGACAAACCTACGAGCAGTACTTC. It encodes CASSPTILPGQTYEQYF.